Following are 8 T cell receptor beta chains from one sample sequenced in a study of tissue T cells after allogeneic stem cell transplantation. Some clones are missing from TCRdb's copy, which holds only in-frame ones; the method was immunoSEQ multiplex PCR. The table shows about 15,000 clones, with around 70% occurring only once. The specimen was spleen. The receptor set was obtained from a female BALB/c mouse in good health. This strain's MHC haplotype is H2-d.

As to this clone: Gene names follow the mouse nomenclature. The read terminates 1 residue ahead of where the CDR3 ends, so the germline J gene completes it. The chain carries TRBV13-2 and TRBJ2-7, with 8 bases that match TRBD2. CDR1 is NNHNN and CDR2 is SYGAGS in the germline V gene (reference sequence). This CDR3 contains 14 residues. The ends lost 5 bases at V and 7 bases at J; junction bases unmatched: 11. The CDR3 sequence is CASGMGGGAGEQYF. The part of the CDR3 DNA that was read is TGTGCCAGCGGAATGGGGGGGGGCGCGGGAGAACAGTAC.

The count of this clone is one. Germline and genes: mouse. The read ends 1 residue early relative to the CDR3; the germline J gene fills the gap. The chain combines TRBV13-2 with TRBJ2-5; no clear D gene. The germline V and J ends were trimmed by 5 bases and 7 bases, with 8 bases remaining between them. This CDR3 is built from 11 residues. Germline CDR1 reads NNHNN; CDR2 reads SYGAGS (reference sequence). The part of the CDR3 DNA that was read is TGTGCCAGCGGCGAGGGTTACACCCAGTAC. Protein: CASGEGYTQY. The entire CDR3 sequence reads CASGEGYTQYF.

With regard to this clone: The germline and genes are mouse ones. The CDR3 is CASGGTGKNERLFF. CDR3 bases read: TGTGCCAGCGGTGGGACAGGGAAGAACGAAAGATTATTT. This sequence joins TRBV13-2 and TRBJ1-4, with 8 positions matching TRBD1. From the germline J gene comes the end of the CDR3, since the read stops 1 residue before it. The CDR3 is 14 residues long. The ends lost 3 bases at V and 5 bases at J; junction bases unmatched: 3. The V gene's germline CDR1 is NNHNN and CDR2 SYGAGS (reference sequence).

About this clone: Gene names and germline match the mouse. This chain's CDR3 is CASGDRDTSYEQYF. CDR3 bases read: TGTGCCAGCGGTGACCGGGACACCTCCTATGAACAGTAC. This chain links TRBV13-2 with TRBJ2-7; D might be TRBD1 (6 bases). From the germline J gene comes the end of the CDR3, since the read stops 1 residue before it. CDR1 and CDR2 from the germline V gene are NNHNN and SYGAGS (reference sequence). This CDR3 comprises 14 residues. V was cut by 2 bases and J by 0 bases, with 9 bases left in between.

Of note for this clone: Genes and germline are mouse. The read ends 1 residue before the CDR3 terminus; that terminus is restored from the germline J gene. The chain joins TRBV31 to TRBJ2-1; 10 positions agree with TRBD2. CDR1 is GKSSPN and CDR2 is SITVG in the germline V gene. The CDR3 is 13 amino acids. V lost 7 bases to trimming and J lost 1 base; unmatched junction nucleotides: 1. Incomplete CDR3 DNA: TGTGCCTCGACTGGGGGGAACTATGCTGAGCAGTTC. Translated, it gives CASTGGNYAEQF. The CDR3 as a whole reads CASTGGNYAEQFF.

In regard to this clone: Gene names are mouse gene names. Coverage ceases 1 residue before the CDR3 finishes, and the germline J gene fills in the end. This chain links TRBV3 with TRBJ2-5, with 10 bases lining up with TRBD2. Looked up from germline, CDR1 is SNHLY and CDR2 is FYNGKV (reference sequence). Losses at the gene ends were 2 bases for V and 5 bases for J; bases not matched to a gene: 4. The CDR3 is 15 residues long. CDR3 sequence reads: CASSLSTGGGDTQYF. CDR3 DNA (partial): TGTGCCAGCAGCTTAAGCACTGGGGGGGGAGACACCCAGTAC.

About this clone: Gene names denote mouse genes. Coverage ceases 1 residue before the CDR3 finishes, and the germline J gene fills in the end. The chain links TRBV20 to TRBJ2-2; TRBD2 matches at 8 bases. CDR3 length: 13 residues. Per the germline V gene, CDR1 is GFQATS and CDR2 is STVNSAI. V lost 7 bases to trimming and J lost 2 bases; unmatched junction nucleotides: 3. This CDR3 is CGVVGGNTGQLYF. Incomplete CDR3 DNA: TGTGGTGTTGTGGGGGGGAACACCGGGCAGCTCTAC.

To note about this clone: Mouse gene names apply. The CDR3: CGARARGEVFF. Incomplete CDR3 DNA: TGTGGTGCTAGGGCGCGGGGTGAAGTCTTC. This chain connects TRBV20 to TRBJ1-1, with D unresolved. The CDR3 goes on 1 residue after the read ends, and that part is filled in from the germline J gene. Germline loops: CDR1 GFQATS, CDR2 STVNSAI. Trimming removed 1 base from V and 8 bases from J, with 8 bases in between. This CDR3 spans 11 amino acids.